A selection of T cell receptor beta chains follows, all from one sample in a study of TIL therapy for anti-PD-1-resistant metastatic lung cancer. Some clones are missing from TCRdb's copy, which holds only in-frame ones; the method was immunoSEQ multiplex PCR. In the table there are about 12,000 clones, 80% of which are singletons. The source material was blood, sampled at baseline. The receptors stem from a person between 30 and 79 years old with non-small cell lung cancer. Each CDR3 is given with its conserved first and last residue. The D gene is left open where the match is weak. For some rows the clone size is stated as once, few or many, or as a class when expanded; others skip it.

J,V,D,size,DNA,CDR3
TRBJ2-1,TRBV9,TRBD1,.,TGTGCCAGCAGTCCCCGGGACAGTGACTACAATGAGCAGTTCTTC,CASSPRDSDYNEQFF
TRBJ1-1,TRBV10-1,.,once,TGCGCCAGCAGTGAGTCCCGTATCAAGAGTTGGATATGGGACACTGAAGCTTTCTTT,CASSESRIKSWIWDTEAFF
TRBJ2-2,TRBV5-1,.,.,TGCGCCAGCAGCTTGGAGTGGACGAACACCGGGGAGCTGTTTTTT,CASSLEWTNTGELFF
TRBJ1-2,TRBV27,.,few,TGTGCCAGCAGTTTACGGGGGGAGGGAGGCTACACCTTC,CASSLRGEGGYTF
TRBJ1-5,TRBV7-8,.,.,TGTGCCAGCAACCCCCTGGACCGTAATCAGCCCCAGCATTTT,CASNPLDRNQPQHF
TRBJ2-1,TRBV7-9,TRBD2,.,TGTGCCAGCAGCGTCCCGGGACTAGCGGGAGGAAGCTCCTACAATGAGCAGTTCTTC,CASSVPGLAGGSSYNEQFF
TRBJ2-1,TRBV6-5,TRBD2,once,TGTGCCAGCCGGACTAGCGGGATGGAGCAGTTCTTC,CASRTSGMEQFF
TRBJ1-6,TRBV7-8,.,.,TGTGCCAGCAGCTTAGCGGTCAGGGAGGGCTCACCCCTCCACTTT,CASSLAVREGSPLHF
TRBJ2-3,TRBV6-5,TRBD1,.,TGTGCCAGCAGTGGGGACAGGGAGACAGATACGCAGTATTTT,CASSGDRETDTQYF
TRBJ2-1,TRBV5-4,TRBD1,.,TGTGCCAGCAGCTTGGGACAGGGGTTCGATGAGCAGTTCTTC,CASSLGQGFDEQFF
TRBJ1-1,TRBV6-5,.,.,TGTGCCAGCAGTTATCTTCGACAGAGTGAAGCTTTCTTT,CASSYLRQSEAFF
TRBJ1-2,TRBV6-5,.,.,TGTGCCAGCAGTACCCCCATGGCCCTTCGCCACACCTTC,CASSTPMALRHTF
TRBJ1-2,TRBV5-1,.,.,TGCGCCAGCAGCTTGGCCCAACCTTGGGATGGCTACACCTTC,CASSLAQPWDGYTF
TRBJ2-7,TRBV11-2,.,.,TGTGCCAGCAGCTTTTCAGAGAGCTCCTACGAGCAGTACTTC,CASSFSESSYEQYF
TRBJ2-7,TRBV29-1,.,.,TGCAGCGTCAAGGACTACGAGCAGTACTTC,CSVKDYEQYF
TRBJ1-2,TRBV19,TRBD1,.,TGTGCCAGTAGGTGGGACAGGGCTGGCTATGGCTACACCTTC,CASRWDRAGYGYTF
TRBJ1-5,TRBV30,.,.,TGTGCCTGGAGCGCACAGTCCAAACAGCCCCAGCATTTT,CAWSAQSKQPQHF
TRBJ2-1,TRBV5-1,.,.,TGCGCCAGCAGCGCTGGACAATACAATGAGCAGTTCTTC,CASSAGQYNEQFF
TRBJ2-7,TRBV9,TRBD2,.,TGTGCCAGCAGCGTCACGGGCGGGAGGGCCGGGGAGCAGTACTTC,CASSVTGGRAGEQYF
TRBJ2-5,TRBV29-1,.,.,TGCAGCGTGGTAAGAGGCAGAAAGGGAGAGACCCAGTACTTC,CSVVRGRKGETQYF
TRBJ2-3,TRBV30,.,.,TGTGCCTGGAGTCCTGCTAGAGATACGCAGTATTTT,CAWSPARDTQYF
TRBJ1-2,TRBV4-1,TRBD1,once,TGCGCCAGCAGCCAAGACCCGACAGGGGCGCATGGCTACACCTTC,CASSQDPTGAHGYTF
TRBJ2-1,TRBV6-1,.,.,TGTGCCAGCAGCCCTAGGACAGAGGGAAATGAGCAGTTCTTC,CASSPRTEGNEQFF
TRBJ1-5,TRBV5-5,.,.,TGTGCCAGCAGCTTGATGGGGGCGAATCAGCCCCAGCATTTT,CASSLMGANQPQHF
TRBJ2-5,TRBV19,.,.,TGTGCCAGTAGTATGGGGTTTTCAGAGACCCAGTACTTC,CASSMGFSETQYF
TRBJ1-2,TRBV28,TRBD1,.,TGTGCCAGCAGTCAGGGGGTAAATGGCTACACCTTC,CASSQGVNGYTF
TRBJ1-2,TRBV19,.,.,TGTGCCAGTAGTATAGATCTGAGGAAGCTTAACTATGGCTACACCTTC,CASSIDLRKLNYGYTF
TRBJ1-1,TRBV4-1,.,.,TGCGCCAGCAGCCCTAACGGGGGCGGGTACACTGAAGCTTTCTTT,CASSPNGGGYTEAFF
TRBJ1-2,TRBV5-1,.,.,TGCGCCAGCACTAGCTCCGGGAACTATGGCTACACCTTC,CASTSSGNYGYTF
TRBJ1-1,TRBV5-1,TRBD1,.,TGCGCCAGCAGCCCAGGGGGGACGAACACTGAAGCTTTCTTT,CASSPGGTNTEAFF
TRBJ2-5,TRBV14,TRBD2,.,TGTGCCAGCAGCCCAACTAGCGGGAGCCAAGAGACCCAGTACTTC,CASSPTSGSQETQYF
TRBJ2-7,TRBV4-1,.,.,TGCGCCAGCAGCCAAGACCGAACAACGGGTCAGCAGTACTTC,CASSQDRTTGQQYF
TRBJ2-3,TRBV18,.,.,TGTGCCAGCTCACCACCGACAGGAGGCACAGATACGCAGTATTTT,CASSPPTGGTDTQYF
TRBJ2-5,TRBV30,TRBD2,.,TGTGCCTCGCGGGAGGGGGGGGAGACCCAGTACTTC,CASREGGETQYF
TRBJ1-6,TRBV11-2,TRBD1,once,TGTGCCAGCACCCCGGGACAGTTCAATTCACCCCTCCACTTT,CASTPGQFNSPLHF
TRBJ2-1,TRBV19,.,once,TGTGCCAGTAGTATAAGGCGAGGGTTAACCAACAATGAGCAGTTCTTC,CASSIRRGLTNNEQFF
TRBJ1-5,TRBV6-6,.,few,TGTGCCAGCAGCCGGCAGGGACGGCTCAATCAGCCCCAGCATTTT,CASSRQGRLNQPQHF
TRBJ2-6,TRBV28,.,.,TGTGCCAGCAAGGGGGGCCACTCTGGGGCCAACGTCCTGACTTTC,CASKGGHSGANVLTF
TRBJ2-3,TRBV7-2,TRBD2,.,TGTGCCAGCTCCCTAGCGGGGAGCACAGATACGCAGTATTTT,CASSLAGSTDTQYF
TRBJ2-2,TRBV7-9,.,few,TGTGCCAGCAGCACAGGGAACACCGGGGAGCTGTTTTTT,CASSTGNTGELFF
TRBJ2-5,TRBV11-1,TRBD2,.,TGTGCCAGCACATCATCTAGCGGGGGCGAGACCCAGTACTTC,CASTSSSGGETQYF
TRBJ2-3,TRBV10-3,TRBD2,once,TGTGCCATCAGTGGCCCAGGACTAGCGTCTAGCACAGATACGCAGTATTTT,CAISGPGLASSTDTQYF
TRBJ2-7,TRBV6-6,TRBD2,.,TGTGCCAGCAGTACAGGACTAGCGGGCTCCTACGAGCAGTACTTC,CASSTGLAGSYEQYF
TRBJ1-1,TRBV29-1,.,.,TGCAGCGTACTAAGGGAGGCGAACACTGAAGCTTTCTTT,CSVLREANTEAFF
TRBJ1-3,TRBV18,TRBD1,.,TGTGCCAGCTCACCAAGGGGACAGGGAGCTGGAAACACCATATATTTT,CASSPRGQGAGNTIYF
TRBJ1-5,TRBV27,.,few,TGTGCCAGCAGTCCCCGTTATGGGGGGGGGAATCAGCCCCAGCATTTT,CASSPRYGGGNQPQHF
TRBJ2-1,TRBV7-2,TRBD2,.,TGTGCCAGCAGCCCTATGGGGACTAGCGGCTACAATGAGCAGTTCTTC,CASSPMGTSGYNEQFF
TRBJ2-1,TRBV10-3,TRBD2,.,TGTGCCATCAGTGGAGGGAGCGGGGAATACAATGAGCAGTTCTTC,CAISGGSGEYNEQFF
TRBJ2-1,TRBV9,TRBD1,.,TGTGCCAGCAGCGTAGGTAGCTTTTCGGGACAGCGTCTCTACAATGAGCAGTTCTTC,CASSVGSFSGQRLYNEQFF
TRBJ1-4,TRBV30,.,once,TGTGCCTGGAGTCTCCGGGGGGGGAACGAAAAACTGTTTTTT,CAWSLRGGNEKLFF
TRBJ2-3,TRBV30,.,once,TGTGCCTGGATTAGTAGTGGAGATACGCAGTATTTT,CAWISSGDTQYF
TRBJ1-2,TRBV6-5,.,.,TGTGCCAGCGGCCCCGGGGACACGGCTCGGGGCTACACCTTC,CASGPGDTARGYTF
TRBJ1-1,TRBV27,.,few,TGTGCCAGCACCGCTCCCCCGGGCCCCAATAACGGGAAGACTGAAGCTTTCTTT,CASTAPPGPNNGKTEAFF
TRBJ2-3,TRBV6-4,TRBD2,.,TGTGCCAGCAGTGGAGAAGCGGGGGCCACAGATACGCAGTATTTT,CASSGEAGATDTQYF
TRBJ1-4,TRBV6-6,TRBD1,once,TGTGCCAGCAGTTACCTACAGGGGGGCGAAAAACTGTTTTTT,CASSYLQGGEKLFF